This TCR beta chain emerged from a study of T cell repertoires in cytomegalovirus infection. Whole-study findings and limits: In two of eight donors, the top clonotype was HLA-C-restricted CMV-specific.

This clonotype was seen many times. Its specificity is unknown. The CDR3 sequence is 12 residues long. CDR1 is ENHRY, CDR2 SYGVKD, per germline. V was shortened by 6 bases and J by 5 bases, with 8 bases between the two germline ends. TCRdb used MiXCR to reprocess the reads, holding one entry per CDR3 protein. The profile shows about 460,000 distinct CDR3 sequences, around 10% of them singletons. The specimen was PBMCs. The rearrangement joins TRBV10-3 to TRBJ1-5; D gene uncertain. This receptor was obtained from a human donor in good health (CMV status not recorded). Some clones in this sample may be carry-over from other donors' samples. The DNA for the CDR3 is TGTGCCATCAGCCCTGCGGATCAGCCCCAGCATTTT. Translating gives CAISPADQPQHF.